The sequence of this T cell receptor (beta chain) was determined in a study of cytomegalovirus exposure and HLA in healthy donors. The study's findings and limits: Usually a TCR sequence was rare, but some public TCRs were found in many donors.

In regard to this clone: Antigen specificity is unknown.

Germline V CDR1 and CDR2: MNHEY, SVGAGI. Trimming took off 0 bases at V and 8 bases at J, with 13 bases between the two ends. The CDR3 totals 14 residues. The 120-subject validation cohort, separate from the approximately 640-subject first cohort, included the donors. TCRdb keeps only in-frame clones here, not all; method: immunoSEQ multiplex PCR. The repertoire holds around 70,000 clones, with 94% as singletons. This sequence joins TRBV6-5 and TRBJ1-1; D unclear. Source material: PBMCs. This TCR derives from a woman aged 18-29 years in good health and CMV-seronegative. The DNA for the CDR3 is TGTGCCAGCAGTTACTCGGGAGGCAGGCTAGAAGCTTTCTTT. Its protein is CASSYSGGRLEAFF.